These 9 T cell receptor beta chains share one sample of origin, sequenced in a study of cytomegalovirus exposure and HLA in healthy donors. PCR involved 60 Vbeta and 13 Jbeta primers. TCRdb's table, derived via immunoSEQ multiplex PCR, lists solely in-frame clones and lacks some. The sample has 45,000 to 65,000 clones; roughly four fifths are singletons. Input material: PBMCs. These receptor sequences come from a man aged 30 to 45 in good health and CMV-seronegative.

CDR3 protein: CASSLEGRTSGANVLTF. CDR3 bases: TGTGCCAGCAGCTTGGAGGGGCGGACCTCTGGGGCCAACGTCCTGACTTTC. The chain employs TRBV5-4 and TRBJ2-6, with a possible D match to TRBD1 (5 bases). CDR1 is SGHNT, CDR2 YYREEE, per germline (reference sequence). The CDR3 has 17 amino acids. V lost 0 bases and J 0 bases, leaving 10 bases between the germline ends.

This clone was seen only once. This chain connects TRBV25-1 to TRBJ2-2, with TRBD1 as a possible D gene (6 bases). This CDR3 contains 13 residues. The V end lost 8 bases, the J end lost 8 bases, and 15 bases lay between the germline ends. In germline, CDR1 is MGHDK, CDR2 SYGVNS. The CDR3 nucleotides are TGTGCCAGCCGATCGGACAGTCCGGGGGAGCTGTTTTTT. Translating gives CASRSDSPGELFF.

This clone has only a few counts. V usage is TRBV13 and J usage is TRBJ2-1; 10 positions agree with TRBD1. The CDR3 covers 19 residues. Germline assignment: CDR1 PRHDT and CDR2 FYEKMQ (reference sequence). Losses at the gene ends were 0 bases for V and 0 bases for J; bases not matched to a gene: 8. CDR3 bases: TGTGCCAGCAGCTTAGGTCGGGGACAGGGGTTGACCTCCTACAATGAGCAGTTCTTC. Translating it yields CASSLGRGQGLTSYNEQFF.

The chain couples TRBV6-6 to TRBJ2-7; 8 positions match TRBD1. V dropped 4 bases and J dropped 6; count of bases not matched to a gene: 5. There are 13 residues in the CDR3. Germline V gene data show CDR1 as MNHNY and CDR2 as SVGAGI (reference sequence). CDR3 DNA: TGTGCCAGCAGTTTAATAGGACAGGGCGAGCAGTACTTC. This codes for CASSLIGQGEQYF.

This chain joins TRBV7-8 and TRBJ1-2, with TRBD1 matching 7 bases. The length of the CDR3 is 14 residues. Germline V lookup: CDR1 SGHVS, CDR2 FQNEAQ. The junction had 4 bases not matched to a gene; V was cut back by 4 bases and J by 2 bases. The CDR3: CASSSRQGNYGYTF. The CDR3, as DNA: TGTGCCAGCAGCTCCCGACAGGGAAACTATGGCTACACCTTC.

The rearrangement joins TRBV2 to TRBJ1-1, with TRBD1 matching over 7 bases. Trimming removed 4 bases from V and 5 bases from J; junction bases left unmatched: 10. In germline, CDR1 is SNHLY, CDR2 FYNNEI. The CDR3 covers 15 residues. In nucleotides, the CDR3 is TGTGCCAGCAGTGTGTCAGGGGGGTTTACGACTGAAGCTTTCTTT. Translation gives CASSVSGGFTTEAFF.

CDR3 protein: CASSVGLAAQETQYF. The CDR3, as DNA: TGTGCCAGCAGCGTAGGTTTAGCGGCCCAAGAGACCCAGTACTTC. The chain joins TRBV9 to TRBJ2-5, with D possibly matching TRBD2 (6 bases). The CDR3 has 15 amino acids. V lost 0 bases and J 1 base, leaving 10 bases between the germline ends. The germline V gene has CDR1 SGDLS and CDR2 YYNGEE.

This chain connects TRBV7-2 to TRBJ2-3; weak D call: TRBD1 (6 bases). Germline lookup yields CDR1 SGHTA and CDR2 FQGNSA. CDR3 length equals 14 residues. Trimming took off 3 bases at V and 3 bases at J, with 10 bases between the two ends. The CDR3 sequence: CASSFLQGTDTQYF. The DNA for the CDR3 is TGTGCCAGCAGCTTCCTACAGGGAACAGATACGCAGTATTTT. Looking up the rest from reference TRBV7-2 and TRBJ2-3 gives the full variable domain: GAGVSQSPSNKVTEKGKDVELRCDPISGHTALYWYRQSLGQGLEFLIYFQGNSAPDKSGLPSDRFSAERTGGSVSTLTIQRTQQEDSAVYLCASSFLQGTDTQYFGPGTRLTVL.

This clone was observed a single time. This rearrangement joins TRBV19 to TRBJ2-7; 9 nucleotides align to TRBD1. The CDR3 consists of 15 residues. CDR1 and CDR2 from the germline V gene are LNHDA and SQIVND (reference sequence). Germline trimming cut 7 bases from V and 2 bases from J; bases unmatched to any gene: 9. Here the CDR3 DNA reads TGTGCCAGTACTCCGGGACAGGGACCCACCTACGAGCAGTACTTC. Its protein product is CASTPGQGPTYEQYF.